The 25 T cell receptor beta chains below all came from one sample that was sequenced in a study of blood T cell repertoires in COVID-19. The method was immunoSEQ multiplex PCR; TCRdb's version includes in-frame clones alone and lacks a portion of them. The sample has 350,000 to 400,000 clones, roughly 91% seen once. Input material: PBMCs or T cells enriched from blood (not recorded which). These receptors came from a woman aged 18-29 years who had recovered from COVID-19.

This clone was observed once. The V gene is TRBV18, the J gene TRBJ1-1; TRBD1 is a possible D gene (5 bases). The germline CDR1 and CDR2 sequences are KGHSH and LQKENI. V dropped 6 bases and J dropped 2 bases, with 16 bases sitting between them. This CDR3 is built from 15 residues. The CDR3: CASSLGGRLNTEAFF. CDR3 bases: TGTGCCAGCTCCCTCGGGGGGAGACTCAACACTGAAGCTTTCTTT.

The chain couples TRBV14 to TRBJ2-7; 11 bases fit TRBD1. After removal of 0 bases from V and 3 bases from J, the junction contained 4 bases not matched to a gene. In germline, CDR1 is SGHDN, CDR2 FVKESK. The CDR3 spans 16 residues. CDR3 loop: CASSQDPGQGVYEQYF. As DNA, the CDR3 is TGTGCCAGCAGCCAAGATCCGGGACAGGGGGTCTACGAGCAGTACTTC.

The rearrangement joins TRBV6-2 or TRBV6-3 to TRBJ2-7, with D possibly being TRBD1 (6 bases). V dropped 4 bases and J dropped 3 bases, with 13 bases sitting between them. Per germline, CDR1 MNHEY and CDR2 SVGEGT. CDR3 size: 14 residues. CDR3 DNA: TGTGCCAGCAGTTCCCCCACACAGGGCTACGAGCAGTACTTC. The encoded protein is CASSSPTQGYEQYF.

CDR3 region: CASSLDRVGTEAFF. DNA for the CDR3: TGTGCCAGCAGTTTGGACAGGGTAGGGACTGAAGCTTTCTTT. This chain uses TRBV28 with TRBJ1-1, with 8 bases matching TRBD1. The CDR3 has 14 amino acids. Trimming cost V 3 bases and J 5 bases; bases outside gene matches: 5. CDR1 is MDHEN, CDR2 SYDVKM, per germline.

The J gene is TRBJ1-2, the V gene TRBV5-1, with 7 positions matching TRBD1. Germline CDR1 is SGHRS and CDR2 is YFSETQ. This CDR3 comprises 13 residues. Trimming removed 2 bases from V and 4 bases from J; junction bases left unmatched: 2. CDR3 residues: CASSFGTAYGYTF. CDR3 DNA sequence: TGCGCCAGCAGCTTCGGGACAGCCTATGGCTACACCTTC.

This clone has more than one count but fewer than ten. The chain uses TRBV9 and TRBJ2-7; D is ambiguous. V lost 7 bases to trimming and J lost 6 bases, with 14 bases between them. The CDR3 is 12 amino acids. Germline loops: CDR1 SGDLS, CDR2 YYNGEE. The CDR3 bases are TGTGCCAGCGACTCGCCGGGTCTCGAGCAGTACTTC. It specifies CASDSPGLEQYF. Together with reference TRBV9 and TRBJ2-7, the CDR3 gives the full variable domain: DSGVTQTPKHLITATGQRVTLRCSPRSGDLSVYWYQQSLDQGLQFLIQYYNGEERAKGNILERFSAQQFPDLHSELNLSSLELGDSALYFCASDSPGLEQYFGPGTRLTVT.

The CDR3 sequence: CASSEAVPYEQYF. CDR3 DNA sequence: TGTGCCAGCAGTGAGGCGGTCCCCTACGAGCAGTACTTC. The gene calls are TRBV6-1 and TRBJ2-7; D unresolved. CDR1 is MNHNS and CDR2 is SASEGT in the germline V gene. The V end was cut by 3 bases, the J end by 2 bases, with 8 bases between. There are 13 residues in the CDR3.

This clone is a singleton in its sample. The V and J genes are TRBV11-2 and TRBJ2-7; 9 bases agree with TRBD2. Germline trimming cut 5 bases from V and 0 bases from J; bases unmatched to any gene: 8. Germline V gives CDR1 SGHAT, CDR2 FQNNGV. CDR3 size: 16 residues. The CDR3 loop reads CASSAPSGVSSYEQYF. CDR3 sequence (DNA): TGTGCCAGCAGCGCTCCTAGCGGGGTCTCCTCCTACGAGCAGTACTTC. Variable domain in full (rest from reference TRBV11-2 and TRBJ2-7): EAGVAQSPRYKIIEKRQSVAFWCNPISGHATLYWYQQILGQGPKLLIQFQNNGVVDDSQLPKDRFSAERLKGVDSTLKIQPAKLEDSAVYLCASSAPSGVSSYEQYFGPGTRLTVT.

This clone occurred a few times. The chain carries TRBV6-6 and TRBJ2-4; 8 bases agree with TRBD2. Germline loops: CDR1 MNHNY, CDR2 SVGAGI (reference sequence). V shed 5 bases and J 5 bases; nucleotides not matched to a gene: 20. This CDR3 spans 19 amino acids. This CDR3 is CASSHRSRGGKGVQNIQYF. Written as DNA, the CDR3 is TGTGCCAGCAGTCACCGGTCCCGGGGGGGCAAGGGGGTCCAAAACATTCAGTACTTC.

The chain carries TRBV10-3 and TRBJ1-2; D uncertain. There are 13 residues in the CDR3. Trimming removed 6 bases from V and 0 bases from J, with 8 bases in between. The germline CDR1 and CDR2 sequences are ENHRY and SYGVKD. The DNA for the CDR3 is TGTGCCATCAGAGATACTACTAACTATGGCTACACCTTC. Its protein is CAIRDTTNYGYTF.

As DNA, the CDR3 is TGTGCCAGCAGCTTAACAGGGGCCTCTGGGGCCAACGTCCTGACTTTC. This gives the protein CASSLTGASGANVLTF. This rearrangement joins TRBV7-8 to TRBJ2-6; 7 nucleotides match TRBD1. J gave up 0 bases and V 2 bases, and 1 base lay outside the gene matches. The CDR3 length is 16 residues. Germline CDR1 reads SGHVS; CDR2 reads FQNEAQ. Full variable domain (rest looked up from reference TRBV7-8 and TRBJ2-6): GAGVSQSPRYKVAKRGQDVALRCDPISGHVSLFWYQQALGQGPEFLTYFQNEAQLDKSGLPSDRFFAERPEGSVSTLKIQRTQQEDSAVYLCASSLTGASGANVLTFGAGSRLTVL.

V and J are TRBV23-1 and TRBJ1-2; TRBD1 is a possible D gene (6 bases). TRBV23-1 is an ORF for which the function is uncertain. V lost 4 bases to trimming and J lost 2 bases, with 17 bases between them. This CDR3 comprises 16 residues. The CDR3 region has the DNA TGCGCCAGCAGTCGCAACAGGGAGAGGGTAAACTATGGCTACACCTTC. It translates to CASSRNRERVNYGYTF.

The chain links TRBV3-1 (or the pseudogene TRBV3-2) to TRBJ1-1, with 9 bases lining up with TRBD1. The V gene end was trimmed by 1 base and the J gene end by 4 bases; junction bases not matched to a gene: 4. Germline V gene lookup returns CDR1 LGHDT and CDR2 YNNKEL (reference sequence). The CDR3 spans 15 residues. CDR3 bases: TGTGCCAGCAGCCAAGCTTTGACAGGGGGCACTGAAGCTTTCTTT. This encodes CASSQALTGGTEAFF.

Here the CDR3 DNA reads TGTGCCATCAGAGGGGACACTGAAGCTTTCTTT. Translation gives CAIRGDTEAFF. The genes are TRBV10-3 and TRBJ1-1; D might be TRBD1 (5 bases). Germline V lookup: CDR1 ENHRY, CDR2 SYGVKD. This CDR3 is built from 11 residues. Trimming took off 6 bases at V and 3 bases at J, with 5 bases between the two ends.

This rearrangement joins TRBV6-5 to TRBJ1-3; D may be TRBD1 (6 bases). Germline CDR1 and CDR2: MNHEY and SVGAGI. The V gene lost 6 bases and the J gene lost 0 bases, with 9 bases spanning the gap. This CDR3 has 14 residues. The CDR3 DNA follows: TGTGCCAGCAGCGTACAGGGCTCTGGAAACACCATATATTTT. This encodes CASSVQGSGNTIYF.

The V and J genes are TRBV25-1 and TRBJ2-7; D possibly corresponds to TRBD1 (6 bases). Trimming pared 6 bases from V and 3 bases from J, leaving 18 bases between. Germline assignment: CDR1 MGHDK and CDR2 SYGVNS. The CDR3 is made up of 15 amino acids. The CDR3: CASSIRGIRGYEQYF. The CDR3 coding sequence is TGTGCCAGCAGCATCAGGGGCATTAGGGGCTACGAGCAGTACTTC.

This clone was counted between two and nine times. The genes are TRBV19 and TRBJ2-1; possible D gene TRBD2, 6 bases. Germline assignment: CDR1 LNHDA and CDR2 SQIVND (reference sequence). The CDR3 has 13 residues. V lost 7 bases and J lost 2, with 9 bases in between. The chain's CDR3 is CASTLAAYNEQFF. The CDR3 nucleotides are TGTGCCAGTACACTAGCTGCCTACAATGAGCAGTTCTTC.

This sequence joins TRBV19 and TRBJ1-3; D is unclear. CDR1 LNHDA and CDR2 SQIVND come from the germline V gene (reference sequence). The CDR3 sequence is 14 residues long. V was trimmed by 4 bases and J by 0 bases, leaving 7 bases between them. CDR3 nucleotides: TGTGCCAGTAGTACACAGAGCTCTGGAAACACCATATATTTT. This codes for CASSTQSSGNTIYF.

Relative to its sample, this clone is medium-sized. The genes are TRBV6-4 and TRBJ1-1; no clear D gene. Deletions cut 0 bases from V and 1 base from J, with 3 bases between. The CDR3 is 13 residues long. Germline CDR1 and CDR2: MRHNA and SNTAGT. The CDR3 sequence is CASSDSQNTEAFF. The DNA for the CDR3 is TGTGCCAGCAGTGACTCACAGAACACTGAAGCTTTCTTT.

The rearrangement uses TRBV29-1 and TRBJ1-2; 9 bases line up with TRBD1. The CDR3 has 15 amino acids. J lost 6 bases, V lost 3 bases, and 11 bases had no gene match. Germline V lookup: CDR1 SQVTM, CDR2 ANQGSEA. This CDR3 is CSVERGSDRGHGYTF. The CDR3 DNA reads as TGCAGCGTTGAGAGAGGATCGGACAGGGGACATGGCTACACCTTC.

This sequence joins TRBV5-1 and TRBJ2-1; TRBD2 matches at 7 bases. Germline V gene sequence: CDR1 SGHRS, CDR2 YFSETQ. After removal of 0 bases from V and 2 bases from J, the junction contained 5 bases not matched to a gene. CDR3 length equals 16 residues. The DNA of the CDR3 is TGCGCCAGCAGCTTGGTATCTGCGGGGGCCTACAATGAGCAGTTCTTC. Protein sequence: CASSLVSAGAYNEQFF.

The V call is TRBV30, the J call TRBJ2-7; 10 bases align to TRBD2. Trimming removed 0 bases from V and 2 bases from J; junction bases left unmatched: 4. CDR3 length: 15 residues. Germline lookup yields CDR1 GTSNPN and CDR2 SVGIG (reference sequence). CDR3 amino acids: CAWSVGTSVTYEQYF. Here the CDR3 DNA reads TGTGCCTGGAGTGTAGGGACTAGCGTCACCTACGAGCAGTACTTC.

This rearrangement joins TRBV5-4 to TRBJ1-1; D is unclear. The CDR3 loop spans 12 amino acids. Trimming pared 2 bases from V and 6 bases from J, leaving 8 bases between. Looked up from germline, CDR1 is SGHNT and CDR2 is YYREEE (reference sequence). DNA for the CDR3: TGTGCCAGCAGCTTAGGAGACGCTGAAGCTTTCTTT. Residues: CASSLGDAEAFF. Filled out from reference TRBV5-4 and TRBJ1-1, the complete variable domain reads ETGVTQSPTHLIKTRGQQVTLRCSSQSGHNTVSWYQQALGQGPQFIFQYYREEENGRGNFPPRFSGLQFPNYSSELNVNALELDDSALYLCASSLGDAEAFFGQGTRLTVV.

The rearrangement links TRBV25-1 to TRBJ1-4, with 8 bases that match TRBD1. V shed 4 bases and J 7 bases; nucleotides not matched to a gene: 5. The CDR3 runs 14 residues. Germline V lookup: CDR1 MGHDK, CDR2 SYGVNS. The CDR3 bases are TGTGCCAGCAGTGTGACAGGGGCGGGTGAAAAACTGTTTTTT. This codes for CASSVTGAGEKLFF. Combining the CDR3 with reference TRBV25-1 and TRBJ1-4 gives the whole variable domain EADIYQTPRYLVIGTGKKITLECSQTMGHDKMYWYQQDPGMELHLIHYSYGVNSTEKGDLSSESTVSRIRTEHFPLTLESARPSHTSQYLCASSVTGAGEKLFFGSGTQLSVL.

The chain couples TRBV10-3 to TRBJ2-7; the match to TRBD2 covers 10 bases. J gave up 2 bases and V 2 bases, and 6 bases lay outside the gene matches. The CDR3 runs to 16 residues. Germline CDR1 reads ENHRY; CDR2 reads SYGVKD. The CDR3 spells CAISEGVLAGTYEQYF. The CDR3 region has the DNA TGTGCCATCAGTGAGGGGGTACTAGCGGGGACCTACGAGCAGTACTTC.